Detailed here is one T cell receptor beta chain. The study drew participants aged about 18 to 95 years from about two dozen US areas. The data were produced by immunoSEQ multiplex PCR, yet TCRdb's version contains in-frame clones alone and is incomplete. The sample includes 260,000 or so clones, approximately 90% of them seen just once. This sample was taken from a study of blood T cell repertoires in COVID-19. The wider study: Both acute and convalescent COVID-19 samples were obtained from the United States, Italy and Spain.

Per the germline V gene, CDR1 is MNHEY and CDR2 is SMNVEV (reference sequence). The V end lost 6 bases, the J end lost 4 bases, and 16 bases lay between the germline ends. This CDR3 spans 14 amino acids. J is TRBJ2-7 and V is TRBV27; possibly TRBD2 for D (6 bases). This TCR was recovered from a woman in her thirties or forties with acute COVID-19. The source material was PBMCs or T cells enriched from blood (not recorded which). CDR3 sequence (DNA): TGTGCCAGCAGAGCCGTCCTAGCGTCGTACGAGCAGTACTTC. Translating gives CASRAVLASYEQYF.